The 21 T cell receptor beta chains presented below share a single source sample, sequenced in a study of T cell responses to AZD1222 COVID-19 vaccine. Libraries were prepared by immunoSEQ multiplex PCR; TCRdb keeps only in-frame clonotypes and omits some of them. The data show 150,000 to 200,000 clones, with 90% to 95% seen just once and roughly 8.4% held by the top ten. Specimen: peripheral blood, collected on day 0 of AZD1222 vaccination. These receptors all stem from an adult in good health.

The CDR3 is CASSHPLGRNTEAFF. The CDR3 DNA reads TGCGCCAGCAGCCACCCGCTCGGGAGAAACACTGAAGCTTTCTTT. V is TRBV4-1 and J is TRBJ1-1; D uncertain. The CDR3 spans 15 residues. The germline gives CDR1 MGHRA, CDR2 YSYEKL. V dropped 3 bases and J dropped 2 bases, with 13 bases sitting between them.

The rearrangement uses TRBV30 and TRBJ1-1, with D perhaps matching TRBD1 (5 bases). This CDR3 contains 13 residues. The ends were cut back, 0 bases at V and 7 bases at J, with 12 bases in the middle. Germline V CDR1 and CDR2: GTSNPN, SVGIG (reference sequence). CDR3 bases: TGTGCCTGGAGTGTGCCCGGACAAATTGAAGCTTTCTTT. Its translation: CAWSVPGQIEAFF.

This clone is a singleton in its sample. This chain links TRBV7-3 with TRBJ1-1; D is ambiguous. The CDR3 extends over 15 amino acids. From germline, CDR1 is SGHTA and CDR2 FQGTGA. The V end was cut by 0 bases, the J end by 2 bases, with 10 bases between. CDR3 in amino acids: CASSLTRTENTEAFF. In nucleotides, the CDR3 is TGTGCCAGCAGCTTAACCCGGACCGAAAACACTGAAGCTTTCTTT.

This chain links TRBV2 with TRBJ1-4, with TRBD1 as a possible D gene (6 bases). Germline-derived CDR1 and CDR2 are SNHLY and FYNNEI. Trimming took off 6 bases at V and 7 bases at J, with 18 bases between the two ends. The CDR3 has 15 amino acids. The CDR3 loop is CASSPTGPSVEKLFF. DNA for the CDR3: TGTGCCAGCAGCCCGACAGGCCCCAGTGTTGAAAAACTGTTTTTT.

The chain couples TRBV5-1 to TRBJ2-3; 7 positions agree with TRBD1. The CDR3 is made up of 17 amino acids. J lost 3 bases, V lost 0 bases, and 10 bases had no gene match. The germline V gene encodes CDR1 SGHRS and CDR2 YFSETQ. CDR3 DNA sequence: TGCGCCAGCAGCTTGGCCGGTCCGACAGGGAGTACAGATACGCAGTATTTT. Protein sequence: CASSLAGPTGSTDTQYF.

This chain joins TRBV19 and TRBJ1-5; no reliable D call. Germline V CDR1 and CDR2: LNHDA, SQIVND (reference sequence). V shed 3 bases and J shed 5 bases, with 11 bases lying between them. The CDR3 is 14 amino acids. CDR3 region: CASSMILGYQPQHF. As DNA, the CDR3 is TGTGCCAGTAGTATGATTCTAGGTTATCAGCCCCAGCATTTT.

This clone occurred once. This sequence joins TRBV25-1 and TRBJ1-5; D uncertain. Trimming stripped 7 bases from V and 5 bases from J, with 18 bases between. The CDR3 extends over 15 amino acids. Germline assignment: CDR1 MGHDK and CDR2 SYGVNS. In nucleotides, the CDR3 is TGTGCCAGCATGGGGATGGAGGAGACGGATCAGCCCCAGCATTTT. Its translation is CASMGMEETDQPQHF.

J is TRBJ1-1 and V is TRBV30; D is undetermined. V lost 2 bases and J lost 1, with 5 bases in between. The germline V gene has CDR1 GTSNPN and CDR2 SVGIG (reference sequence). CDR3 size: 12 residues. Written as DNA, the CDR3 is TGTGCCTGGAGTATGGGGAACACTGAAGCTTTCTTT. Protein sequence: CAWSMGNTEAFF.

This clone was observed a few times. The CDR3 DNA sequence: TGTGCCAGCAGCCAAGAACTAGGCCCCAGCTCCTACGAGCAGTACTTC. As protein: CASSQELGPSSYEQYF. The rearrangement joins TRBV3-1 (or the pseudogene TRBV3-2) to TRBJ2-7, with D possibly TRBD2 on 5 matching bases. CDR3 length: 16 residues. Germline V gene data show CDR1 as LGHDT and CDR2 as YNNKEL (reference sequence). Deletions cut 0 bases from V and 0 bases from J, with 12 bases between.

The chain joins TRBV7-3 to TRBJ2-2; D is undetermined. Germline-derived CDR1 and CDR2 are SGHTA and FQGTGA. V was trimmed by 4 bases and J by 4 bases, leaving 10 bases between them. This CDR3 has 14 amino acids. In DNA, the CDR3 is TGTGCCAGCAGCTCGCTACTCGGCACCGGGGAGCTGTTTTTT. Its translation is CASSSLLGTGELFF.

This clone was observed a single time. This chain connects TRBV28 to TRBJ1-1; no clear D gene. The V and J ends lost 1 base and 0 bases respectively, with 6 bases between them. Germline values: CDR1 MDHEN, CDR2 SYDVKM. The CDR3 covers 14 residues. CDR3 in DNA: TGTGCCAGCAGTTTATCGGGCATGAACACTGAAGCTTTCTTT. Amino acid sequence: CASSLSGMNTEAFF.

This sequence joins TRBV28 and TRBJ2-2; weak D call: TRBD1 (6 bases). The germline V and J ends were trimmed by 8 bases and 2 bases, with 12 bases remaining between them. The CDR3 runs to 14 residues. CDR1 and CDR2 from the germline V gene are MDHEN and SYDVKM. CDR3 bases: TGTGCCAGCTGGGCAGGGACAAACACCGGGGAGCTGTTTTTT. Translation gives CASWAGTNTGELFF.

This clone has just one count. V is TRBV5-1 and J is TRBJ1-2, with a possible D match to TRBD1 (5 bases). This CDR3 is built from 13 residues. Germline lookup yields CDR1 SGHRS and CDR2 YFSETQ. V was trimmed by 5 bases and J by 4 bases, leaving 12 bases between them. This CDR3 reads CASRDAGPYGYTF. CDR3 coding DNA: TGCGCCAGCAGGGACGCGGGGCCCTATGGCTACACCTTC.

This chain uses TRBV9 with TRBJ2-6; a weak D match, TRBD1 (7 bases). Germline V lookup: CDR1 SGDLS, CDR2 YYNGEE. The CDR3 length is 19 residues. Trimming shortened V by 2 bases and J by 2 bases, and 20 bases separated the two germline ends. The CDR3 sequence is CASSVFGAGGSAGANVLTF. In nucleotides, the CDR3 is TGTGCCAGCAGCGTTTTTGGGGCAGGGGGGTCCGCTGGGGCCAACGTCCTGACTTTC.

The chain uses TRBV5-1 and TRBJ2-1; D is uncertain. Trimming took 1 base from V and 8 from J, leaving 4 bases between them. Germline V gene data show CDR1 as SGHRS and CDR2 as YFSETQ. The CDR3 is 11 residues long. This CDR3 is CASSLFDEQFF. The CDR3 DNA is TGCGCCAGCAGCTTGTTCGATGAGCAGTTCTTC.

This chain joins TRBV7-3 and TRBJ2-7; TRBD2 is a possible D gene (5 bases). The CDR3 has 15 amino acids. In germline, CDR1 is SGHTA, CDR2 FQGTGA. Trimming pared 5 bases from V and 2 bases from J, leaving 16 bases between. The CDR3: CASSLSSGGTYEQYF. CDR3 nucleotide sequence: TGTGCCAGCAGCCTCTCCAGCGGAGGTACCTACGAGCAGTACTTC.

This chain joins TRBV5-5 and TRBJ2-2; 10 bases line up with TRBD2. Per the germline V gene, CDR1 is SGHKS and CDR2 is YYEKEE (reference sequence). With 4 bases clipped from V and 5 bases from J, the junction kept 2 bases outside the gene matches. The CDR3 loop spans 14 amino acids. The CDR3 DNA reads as TGTGCCAGCAGCCAGGGACTAGCGACCGGGGAGCTGTTTTTT. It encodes CASSQGLATGELFF.

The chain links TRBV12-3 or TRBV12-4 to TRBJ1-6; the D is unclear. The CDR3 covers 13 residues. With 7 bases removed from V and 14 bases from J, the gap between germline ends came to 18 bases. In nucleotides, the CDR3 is TGTGCCAGCACCCCTTCGGTTGGGTTCACCCTCCACTTT. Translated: CASTPSVGFTLHF.

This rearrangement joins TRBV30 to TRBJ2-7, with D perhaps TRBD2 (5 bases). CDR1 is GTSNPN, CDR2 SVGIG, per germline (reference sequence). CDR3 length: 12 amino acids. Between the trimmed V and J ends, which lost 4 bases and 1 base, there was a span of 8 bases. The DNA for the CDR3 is TGTGCCTGGAATCGGGGATCCTACGAGCAGTACTTC. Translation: CAWNRGSYEQYF.

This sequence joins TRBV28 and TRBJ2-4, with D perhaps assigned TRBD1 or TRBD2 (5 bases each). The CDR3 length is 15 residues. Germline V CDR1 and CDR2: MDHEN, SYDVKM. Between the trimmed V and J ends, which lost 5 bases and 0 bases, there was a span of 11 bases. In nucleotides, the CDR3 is TGTGCCAGCAGTCCGGGGACGGTAGCCAAAAACATTCAGTACTTC. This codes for CASSPGTVAKNIQYF.

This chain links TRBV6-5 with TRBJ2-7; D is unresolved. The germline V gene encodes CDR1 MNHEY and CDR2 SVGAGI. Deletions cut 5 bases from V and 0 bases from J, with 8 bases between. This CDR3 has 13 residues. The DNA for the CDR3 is TGTGCCAGCAGTCCCCGTGGCTCCTACGAGCAGTACTTC. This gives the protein CASSPRGSYEQYF.